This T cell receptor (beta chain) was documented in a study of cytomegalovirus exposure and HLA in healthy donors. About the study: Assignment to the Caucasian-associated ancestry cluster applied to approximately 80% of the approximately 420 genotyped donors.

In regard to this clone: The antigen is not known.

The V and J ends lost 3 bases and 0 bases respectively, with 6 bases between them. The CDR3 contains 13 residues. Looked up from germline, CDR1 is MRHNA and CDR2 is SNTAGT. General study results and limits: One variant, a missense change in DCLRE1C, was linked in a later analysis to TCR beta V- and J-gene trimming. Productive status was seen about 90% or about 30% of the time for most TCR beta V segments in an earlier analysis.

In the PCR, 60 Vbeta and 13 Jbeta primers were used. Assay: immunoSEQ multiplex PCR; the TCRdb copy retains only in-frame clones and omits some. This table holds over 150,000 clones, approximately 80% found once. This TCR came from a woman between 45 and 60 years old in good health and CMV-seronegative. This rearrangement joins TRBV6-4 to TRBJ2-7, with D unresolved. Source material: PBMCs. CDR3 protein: CASSDSSSYEQYF. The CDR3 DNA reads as TGTGCCAGCAGTGATTCGAGCTCCTACGAGCAGTACTTC.